This T cell receptor beta chain was retrieved from a study of identical twins. V trimming: 0 bases; J trimming: 4 bases; junction bases outside the gene matches: 8. Germline V gives CDR1 LGHNA, CDR2 YNFKEQ. The CDR3 has 16 residues. TCRdb passed the 5' RACE reads through MiXCR, listing each CDR3 protein once. The data contain 410,000 or so distinct CDR3 sequences, about 18% of them singletons. The table lists this clonotype with many counts. The source of this sequence is a man aged 45 to 65 in good health. This chain links TRBV4-2 with TRBJ1-2; 7 bases map to TRBD1. The sequencing input was naive T cells sorted from blood. CDR3 sequence (DNA): TGTGCCAGCAGCCAAGAGAAAGGGGGCTTTGGCTATGGCTACACCTTC. Protein product: CASSQEKGGFGYGYTF.